This T cell receptor (beta chain) was sequenced for a study of blood T cell repertoires in COVID-19 (dated by TCRdb to the early 2020s). At the level of the whole study: The collaborator samples originated in the United States, Italy and Spain and spanned the acute and convalescent phases of COVID-19. The prospective study material was composed of cDNA or gDNA derived from T cells, B-cell-depleted T cells, or PBMCs. Deeply sampled blood TCRbeta repertoires from subjects exposed to, actively infected with, or recovered from COVID-19 were included in the dataset. The repertoires were released in a freely available public database meant as a resource for research on the immune response to SARS-CoV-2. The samples were drawn from two sources: the first 160 participants of the ongoing ImmuneRACE study, and over 1,000 subjects contributed by 6 global collaborators. A de-identified subject ID, COVID-19 status, age in years and sex were almost always included in the sample metadata. Where HLA class I and class II types were available, the types were taken from metadata supplied by the sample provider, not from assay-based typing.

A distance of 14 bases separates the germline ends of V and J, which lose 7 bases and 2 bases respectively. The CDR3 numbers 14 residues from cysteine through phenylalanine. Kept here is only the CDR3 DNA, which spans 42 bases and is read in frame from base 1. Sequences LGHDT (CDR1) and YNNKEL (CDR2) are obtained from the germline V gene (reference sequence). Paper-wide results and their limitations: The quantity of clinical and demographic metadata differed by source and by participant and was supplied without curation.

Whole blood was collected in K2EDTA tubes by collaborating institutions according to the institutions' own protocols. Collaborator samples were shipped for TCRbeta analysis as frozen whole blood, isolated PBMCs, or DNA extracted from either sample type. The immunoSEQ Assay, a bias-controlled multiplex PCR, was used to amplify TCRbeta CDR3 regions from genomic DNA. The source study handled its data this way. The number of nucleated cells in each sample was estimated from the amplification of reference gene primers within the assay. To quantify the absolute abundance of each unique TCRbeta CDR3 rearrangement, sequence reads were collapsed and filtered. For each sample, productive Simpson clonality was calculated by taking the square root of Simpson's diversity index across productive rearrangements. TCRdb provides this immuneACCESS table in a form limited to in-frame rearrangements. Some clones are lacking; in checked studies, under half of them reflect an unresolved V gene, and why the rest are absent is not known. V and J calls and clone size are those listed in that table; D and trimming were worked out from the DNA. The sample table contains about 290,000 clones; only one count was recorded for just under 85% of them. Around 4% of the sample belongs to the ten largest clones.

Comment on this clone: Its antigen is not yet known. No clone much larger than this one lies a single base away; base qualities are absent.

The specimen was peripheral blood. The sequence links TRBV3-1 (or the pseudogene TRBV3-2) to TRBJ1-2, with the D gene too uncertain to name. The sequence was collected from a woman between 50 and 59 years old with active or convalescent COVID-19. The sequenced DNA is TGTGCCAGCACCTTAAAGTCCAGAAACTATGGCTACACCTTC. The translation is CASTLKSRNYGYTF.